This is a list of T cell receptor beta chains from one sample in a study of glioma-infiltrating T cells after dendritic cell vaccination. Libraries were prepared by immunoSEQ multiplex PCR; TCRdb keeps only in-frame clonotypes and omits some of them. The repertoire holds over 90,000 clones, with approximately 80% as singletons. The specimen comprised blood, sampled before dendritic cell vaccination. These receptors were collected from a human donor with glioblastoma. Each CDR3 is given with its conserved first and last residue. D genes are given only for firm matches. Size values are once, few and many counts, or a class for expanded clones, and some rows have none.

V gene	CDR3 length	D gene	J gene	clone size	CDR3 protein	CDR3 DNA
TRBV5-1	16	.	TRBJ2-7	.	CASSLESVVYSYEQYF	TGCGCCAGCAGCTTGGAATCCGTAGTGTACTCCTACGAGCAGTACTTC
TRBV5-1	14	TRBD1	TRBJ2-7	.	CASSLAGQGYEQYF	TGCGCCAGCAGCTTGGCCGGACAGGGGTACGAGCAGTACTTC
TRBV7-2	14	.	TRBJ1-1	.	CASSLVVGHTEAFF	TGTGCCAGCAGCTTAGTGGTGGGCCACACTGAAGCTTTCTTT
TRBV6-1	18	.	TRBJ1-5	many	CASSAVRSSGVSNQPQHF	TGTGCCAGCAGTGCCGTCCGAAGTTCCGGGGTGAGCAATCAGCCCCAGCATTTT
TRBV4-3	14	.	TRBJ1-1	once	CASSQVAGNTEAFF	TGCGCCAGCAGCCAAGTGGCGGGGAACACTGAAGCTTTCTTT
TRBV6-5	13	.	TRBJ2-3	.	CASSGSGTDTQYF	TGTGCCAGCAGTGGCAGCGGCACAGATACGCAGTATTTT
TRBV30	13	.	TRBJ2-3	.	CARRQAGTDTQYF	TGTGCCCGCCGACAGGCTGGCACAGATACGCAGTATTTT
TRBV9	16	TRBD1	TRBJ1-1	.	CASSEDDTGDDTEAFF	TGTGCCAGCAGCGAGGACGATACAGGGGATGACACTGAAGCTTTCTTT
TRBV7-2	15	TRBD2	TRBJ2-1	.	CASSQTSGGNNEQFF	TGTGCCAGCAGCCAGACTAGCGGGGGGAACAATGAGCAGTTCTTC
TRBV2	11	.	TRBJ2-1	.	CASSVSNEQFF	TGTGCCAGCAGTGTCTCCAATGAGCAGTTCTTC
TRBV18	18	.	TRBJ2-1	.	CASSPPFKGWGPYNEQFF	TGTGCCAGCTCACCACCGTTTAAGGGCTGGGGGCCTTACAATGAGCAGTTCTTC
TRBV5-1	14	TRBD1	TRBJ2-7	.	CASRPGTGPYEQYF	TGCGCCAGCAGACCTGGGACAGGACCTTACGAGCAGTACTTC
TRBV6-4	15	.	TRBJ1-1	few	CASRGAYGQYTEAFF	TGTGCCAGCAGGGGAGCTTATGGGCAGTACACTGAAGCTTTCTTT
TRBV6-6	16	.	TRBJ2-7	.	CASSYGIAGFRYEQYF	TGTGCCAGCAGTTACGGGATCGCAGGGTTCCGCTACGAGCAGTACTTC
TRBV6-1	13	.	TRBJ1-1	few	CAGLGTLNTEAFF	TGTGCCGGACTCGGGACTTTGAACACTGAAGCTTTCTTT
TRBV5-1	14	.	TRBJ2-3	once	CASNQGVATDTQYF	TGCGCCAGCAACCAAGGGGTTGCGACAGATACGCAGTATTTT
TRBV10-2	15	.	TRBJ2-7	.	CASRAWDMAPYEQYF	TGCGCCAGCAGAGCGTGGGACATGGCCCCCTACGAGCAGTACTTC
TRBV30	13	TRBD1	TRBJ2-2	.	CAWNTGTGGKLFF	TGTGCCTGGAATACCGGGACAGGGGGAAAGCTGTTTTTT
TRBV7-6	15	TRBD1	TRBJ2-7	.	CASSPQTGGSYEQYF	TGTGCCAGCAGCCCACAGACAGGGGGCTCCTACGAGCAGTACTTC
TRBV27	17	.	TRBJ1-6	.	CASSLGSPGGSNSPLHF	TGTGCCAGCAGTTTAGGTAGCCCGGGGGGAAGTAATTCACCCCTCCACTTT
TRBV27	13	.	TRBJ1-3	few	CASSATVGNTIYF	TGTGCCAGCAGTGCCACAGTGGGAAACACCATATATTTT
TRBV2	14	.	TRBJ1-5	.	CASKSGRRNQPQHF	TGTGCCAGCAAGAGCGGACGGCGCAATCAGCCCCAGCATTTT
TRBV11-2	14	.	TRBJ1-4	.	CASSWGGANEKLFF	TGTGCCAGCAGCTGGGGGGGGGCTAATGAAAAACTGTTTTTT
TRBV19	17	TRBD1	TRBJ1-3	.	CASSIVVGDRGRNTIYF	TGTGCCAGTAGTATAGTAGTCGGTGACAGGGGAAGAAACACCATATATTTT
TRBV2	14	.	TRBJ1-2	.	CASSDGQNLYGYTF	TGTGCCAGCAGTGACGGACAAAACCTCTATGGCTACACCTTC
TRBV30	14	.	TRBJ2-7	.	CAWSIEVISYEQYF	TGTGCCTGGAGCATAGAGGTTATCTCCTACGAGCAGTACTTC
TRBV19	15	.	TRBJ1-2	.	CASSTHLDRNYGYTF	TGTGCCAGTAGTACCCACCTTGACAGGAACTATGGCTACACCTTC
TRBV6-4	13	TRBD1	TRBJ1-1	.	CASRDREDTEAFF	TGTGCCAGCAGGGACAGGGAGGACACTGAAGCTTTCTTT
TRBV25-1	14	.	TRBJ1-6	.	CASRGPGRDSPLHF	TGTGCCAGCCGTGGACCGGGGAGGGATTCACCCCTCCACTTT
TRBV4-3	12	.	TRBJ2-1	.	CASSSGLDEQFF	TGCGCCAGCAGCTCCGGTCTGGATGAGCAGTTCTTC
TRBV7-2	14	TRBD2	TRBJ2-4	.	CASSPSPGLDIQYF	TGTGCCAGCAGCCCAAGCCCGGGACTAGACATTCAGTACTTC
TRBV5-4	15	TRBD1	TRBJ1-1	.	CASSGDTGENTEAFF	TGTGCCAGCAGCGGGGATACAGGGGAGAACACTGAAGCTTTCTTT
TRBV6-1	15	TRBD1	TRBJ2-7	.	CASTRQGLSSYEQYF	TGTGCCAGCACCCGACAGGGTCTGAGCTCCTACGAGCAGTACTTC
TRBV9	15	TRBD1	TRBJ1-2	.	CASSLRDREIYGYTF	TGTGCCAGCAGCCTCCGGGACAGAGAAATCTATGGCTACACCTTC
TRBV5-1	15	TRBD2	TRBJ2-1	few	CASRFGLAGYNEQFF	TGCGCCAGCAGATTTGGACTAGCGGGGTACAATGAGCAGTTCTTC
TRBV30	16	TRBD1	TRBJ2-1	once	CAYQLGVQGVAGEQFF	TGTGCCTATCAACTTGGAGTACAGGGGGTGGCCGGTGAGCAGTTCTTC
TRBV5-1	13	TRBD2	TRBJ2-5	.	CASSFDAGETQYF	TGCGCCAGCAGCTTCGACGCGGGAGAGACTCAGTACTTC
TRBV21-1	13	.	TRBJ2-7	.	CASSYRASYEQYF	TGTGCCAGCAGCTACAGGGCGTCCTACGAGCAGTACTTC
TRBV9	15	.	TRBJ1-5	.	CASSVGQNSNQPQHF	TGTGCCAGCAGCGTAGGACAGAATAGCAATCAGCCCCAGCATTTT
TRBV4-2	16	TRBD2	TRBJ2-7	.	CASSHGWGGTPYEQYF	TGTGCCAGCAGCCACGGATGGGGGGGGACCCCCTACGAGCAGTACTTC
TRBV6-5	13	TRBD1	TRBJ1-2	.	CASRQGARQRFAF	TGTGCCAGCAGGCAGGGGGCGCGGCAGCGCTTCGCCTTC
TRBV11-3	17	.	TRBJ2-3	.	CASSFQTPLVGADTQYF	TGTGCCAGCAGCTTTCAAACGCCCTTAGTCGGGGCAGATACGCAGTATTTT
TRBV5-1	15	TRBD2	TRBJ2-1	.	CASSLEAGGLNEQFF	TGCGCCAGCAGCTTGGAGGCGGGGGGGCTTAATGAGCAGTTCTTC
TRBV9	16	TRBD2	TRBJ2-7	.	CASSSPGLAGNYEQYF	TGTGCCAGCAGTTCCCCGGGGCTAGCGGGGAACTACGAGCAGTACTTC
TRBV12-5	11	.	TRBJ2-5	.	CASGSLETQYF	TGTGCTAGTGGCTCGTTAGAGACCCAGTACTTC
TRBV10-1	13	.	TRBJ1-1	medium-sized	CASSGSARGEAFF	TGCGCCAGCAGTGGGTCCGCCAGGGGTGAAGCTTTCTTT
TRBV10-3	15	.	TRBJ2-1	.	CAISELKGPTNEQFF	TGTGCCATCAGTGAGTTGAAGGGGCCCACGAATGAGCAGTTCTTC
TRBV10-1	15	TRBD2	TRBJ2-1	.	CASSESGGGGNEQFF	TGCGCCAGCAGTGAGTCGGGCGGGGGGGGCAATGAGCAGTTCTTC
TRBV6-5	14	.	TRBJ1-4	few	CASSLTGPNEKLFF	TGTGCCAGCAGCCTGACAGGCCCTAATGAAAAACTGTTTTTT
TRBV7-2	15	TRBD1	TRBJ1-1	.	CASSRQTGGFAEAFF	TGTGCCAGCAGCAGACAGACAGGGGGATTCGCTGAAGCTTTCTTT
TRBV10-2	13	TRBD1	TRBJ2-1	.	CASGNHRGNEQFF	TGCGCCAGCGGTAACCACAGGGGAAATGAGCAGTTCTTC
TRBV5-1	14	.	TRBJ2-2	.	CASSLGTGTGELFF	TGCGCCAGCAGCTTGGGTACGGGCACCGGGGAGCTGTTTTTT
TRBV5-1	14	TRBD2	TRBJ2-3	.	CASSTSGPTDTQYF	TGCGCCAGCTCGACTAGCGGGCCTACAGATACGCAGTATTTT
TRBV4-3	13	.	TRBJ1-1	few	CASSQEGGTEAFF	TGCGCCAGCAGCCAAGAGGGGGGTACTGAAGCTTTCTTT
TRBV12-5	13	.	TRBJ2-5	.	CASARAPQETQYF	TGTGCTAGTGCGCGGGCGCCTCAAGAGACCCAGTACTTC
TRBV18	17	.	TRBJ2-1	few	CASSPAEAYLRDNEQFF	TGTGCCAGCTCACCAGCGGAGGCGTACCTCCGGGACAATGAGCAGTTCTTC
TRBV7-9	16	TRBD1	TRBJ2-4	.	CASSTTGTGSKNIQYF	TGTGCCAGCAGCACGACAGGGACCGGGTCCAAAAACATTCAGTACTTC